The T cell receptor (beta chain) under discussion was sequenced for a study of T cell responses to AZD1222 COVID-19 vaccine. The study, taken as a whole, reports: Researchers took repertoire samples only after the peak T cell response had come. Epitopes outside B.1.351 and B.1.1.7 mutated regions reportedly drew nearly half of spike TCRs. Researchers report vaccine-associated CD4 TCRs spanning spike, with dominance at 160-218 and 743-854.

The repertoire was sequenced with immunoSEQ multiplex PCR; TCRdb's copy has only in-frame clones and lacks some. The sample carries 130,000 to 150,000 clones, 88% recorded once. V lost 5 bases, J lost 11 bases, and 18 bases lay in between. Germline V gives CDR1 GTSNPN, CDR2 SVGIG (reference sequence). The CDR3 has 12 amino acids. Turning to this clone: The target antigen is unknown.

Sequencing was performed on peripheral blood, taken on day 0 of AZD1222 vaccination. J is TRBJ1-1 and V is TRBV30; D perhaps matches TRBD1 (5 bases). The receptor was isolated from an adult in good health. The CDR3 loop is CAWSGNRRQAFF. CDR3 coding DNA: TGTGCCTGGTCAGGAAACCGAAGACAGGCTTTCTTT.